This record concerns one T cell receptor beta chain sequence. The antigen remains unidentified. The entry originates in a study of response to subunit inactivated influenza vaccine. Study results and caveats: After each seasonal influenza vaccination, few new T cells are recruited, the authors suggested.

Each CDR3 protein is one row after TCRdb ran MiXCR on the RT-PCR reads. The sample carries a few hundred thousand distinct CDR3 sequences, approximately 12% recorded once. V lost 6 bases, J lost 5 bases, and 7 bases stayed unmatched. Germline V CDR1 and CDR2: MNHEY, SVGEGT. There are 15 residues in the CDR3. The V and J genes are TRBV6-2 or TRBV6-3 and TRBJ2-1; 10 bases align to TRBD2. Specimen: non-naive T cells sorted from PBMCs, collected 14 to 15 days before vaccination. The sequence was collected from a man aged 45-60 years who received an inactivated influenza vaccine. CDR3 in amino acids: CASRRSGGSHNEQFF. CDR3 in DNA: TGTGCCAGCAGGCGTAGCGGGGGGTCCCACAATGAGCAGTTCTTC.